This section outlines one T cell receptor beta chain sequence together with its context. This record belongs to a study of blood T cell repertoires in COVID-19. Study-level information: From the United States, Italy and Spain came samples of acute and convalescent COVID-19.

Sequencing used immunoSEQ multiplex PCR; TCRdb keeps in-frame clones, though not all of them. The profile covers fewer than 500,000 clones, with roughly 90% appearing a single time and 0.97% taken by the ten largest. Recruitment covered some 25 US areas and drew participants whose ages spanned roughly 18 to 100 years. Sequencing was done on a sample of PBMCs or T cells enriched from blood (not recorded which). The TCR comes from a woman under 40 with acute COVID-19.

The CDR3 loop is CSASPASGNYNEQFF. In nucleotides, the CDR3 is TGCAGTGCTAGTCCGGCTAGCGGAAACTACAATGAGCAGTTCTTC. The chain couples TRBV20-1 to TRBJ2-1; 7 bases are shared with TRBD2. CDR1 DFQATT and CDR2 SNEGSKA come from the germline V gene (reference sequence). Trimming at V came to 3 bases and at J to 3 bases, leaving 8 bases not matched to a gene. This CDR3 is 15 amino acids long.